Below are 14 T cell receptor beta chains sequenced from a single sample in a study of identical twins. TCRdb processed the 5' RACE reads anew with MiXCR; each CDR3 protein has one entry. The data contain 1.5 million to 2 million distinct CDR3 sequences, around 29% of them singletons. The source material was cord blood. The source is a newborn girl in good health.

The chain uses TRBV29-1 and TRBJ2-3, with 11 bases identical to TRBD2. The V segment lost 4 bases and the J segment 0 bases; nucleotides outside the gene matches: 9. Germline CDR1 SQVTM, CDR2 ANQGSEA. This CDR3 has 17 amino acids. In DNA form, the CDR3 reads TGCAGCGTTGTTAGGCTAGCGGGAGGTTCTAGCACAGATACGCAGTATTTT. This sequence encodes CSVVRLAGGSSTDTQYF.

In this sample, this clonotype turned up a few times. V and J are TRBV15 and TRBJ2-3; tentative D call: TRBD2 (6 bases). Germline CDR1 is LNHNV and CDR2 is YYDKDF (reference sequence). V lost 5 bases and J lost 0, with 12 bases in between. The CDR3 loop spans 15 amino acids. This CDR3 is CATSWTGTSTDTQYF. For the CDR3, the DNA is TGTGCCACCAGCTGGACCGGGACTAGCACAGATACGCAGTATTTT.

DNA of the CDR3: TGCAGTGCTCGACTAGGGAATGAGCAGTACTTC. This codes for CSARLGNEQYF. The chain employs TRBV20-1 and TRBJ2-5; D may be TRBD2 (6 bases). The CDR3 is made up of 11 amino acids. Germline assignment: CDR1 DFQATT and CDR2 SNEGSKA (reference sequence). Trimming took off 5 bases at V and 11 bases at J, with 15 bases between the two ends.

This chain connects TRBV20-1 to TRBJ1-5, with D tentatively TRBD1 (5 bases). Deletions cut 1 base from V and 6 bases from J, with 16 bases between. Per the germline V gene, CDR1 is DFQATT and CDR2 is SNEGSKA (reference sequence). This CDR3 has 15 amino acids. This CDR3 reads CSARGTGSRGQPQHF. Here the CDR3 DNA reads TGCAGTGCTAGAGGTACTGGCTCAAGGGGTCAGCCCCAGCATTTT.

The chain joins TRBV20-1 to TRBJ2-1, with 8 bases lining up with TRBD2. This CDR3 has 14 amino acids. Germline trimming cut 6 bases from V and 5 bases from J; bases unmatched to any gene: 9. From germline, CDR1 is DFQATT and CDR2 SNEGSKA (reference sequence). The CDR3 region is CSALVTSVNNEQFF. The DNA of the CDR3 is TGCAGTGCCTTGGTGACTAGCGTTAACAATGAGCAGTTCTTC.

There are a few counts of this clonotype. The V gene is TRBV13, the J gene TRBJ1-1; D gene unclear. V shed 1 base and J shed 3 bases, with 15 bases lying between them. The CDR3 consists of 16 residues. CDR1 and CDR2 (germline): PRHDT, FYEKMQ (reference sequence). The CDR3 DNA reads TGTGCCAGCAGCTTAGCGATGGAGGTACGGGACACTGAAGCTTTCTTT. This translates into CASSLAMEVRDTEAFF.

This clonotype has just a few counts. The junction departs from the called germline gene at one end, perhaps through a read error. The chain uses TRBV5-1 and TRBJ2-7, with no clear D. Per germline, CDR1 SGHRS and CDR2 YFSETQ. This CDR3 is 11 amino acids long. CDR3 sequence: CASSFVNEQYF. Written as DNA, the CDR3 is TGTGCCAGCAGTTTTGTGAACGAGCAGTACTTC. Together with reference TRBV5-1 and TRBJ2-7, the CDR3 gives the full variable domain: KAGVTQTPRYLIKTRGQQVTLSCSPISGHRSVSWYQQTPGQGLQFLFEYFSETQRNKGNFPGRFSGRQFSNSRSEMNVSTLELGDSALYLCASSFVNEQYFGPGTRLTVT.

At least ten counts were recorded for this clonotype. This chain joins TRBV28 and TRBJ1-5; unclear D gene. This CDR3 is built from 14 residues. Germline values: CDR1 MDHEN, CDR2 SYDVKM. Trimming removed 6 bases from V and 2 bases from J, with 11 bases in between. The CDR3 protein is CASSRAGGNQPQHF. CDR3 DNA: TGTGCCAGCAGCCGCGCCGGTGGCAATCAGCCCCAGCATTTT.

This clonotype showed up just a few times. The chain uses TRBV28 and TRBJ1-4; D is unresolved. Trimming shortened V by 9 bases and J by 0 bases, and 11 bases separated the two germline ends. This CDR3 comprises 14 residues. CDR1 and CDR2 (germline): MDHEN, SYDVKM. The CDR3 nucleotides are TGTGCCAGTTCGGATCCCCCAACTAATGAAAAACTGTTTTTT. Its protein product is CASSDPPTNEKLFF.

This clonotype was seen a few times. V and J are TRBV2 and TRBJ1-2; D gene unclear. This CDR3 contains 14 residues. Trimming stripped 2 bases from V and 7 bases from J, with 14 bases between. Germline V gene lookup returns CDR1 SNHLY and CDR2 FYNNEI. CDR3 nucleotides: TGTGCCAGCAGTGAAATAATAGGGCACCGTGGCTACACCTTC. Residues: CASSEIIGHRGYTF. Combining the CDR3 with reference TRBV2 and TRBJ1-2 gives the whole variable domain EPEVTQTPSHQVTQMGQEVILRCVPISNHLYFYWYRQILGQKVEFLVSFYNNEISEKSEIFDDQFSVERPDGSNFTLKIRSTKLEDSAMYFCASSEIIGHRGYTFGSGTRLTVV.

The V and J genes are TRBV20-1 and TRBJ2-7; unclear D gene. The CDR3 contains 15 residues. Germline CDR1 reads DFQATT; CDR2 reads SNEGSKA (reference sequence). V lost 3 bases to trimming and J lost 1 base, with 16 bases between them. The CDR3, as DNA: TGCAGTGCTAGGGGCGTCAGTACCCAATCCTACGAGCAGTACTTC. It codes for CSARGVSTQSYEQYF.

This rearrangement joins TRBV7-2 to TRBJ1-6, with D uncertain. This CDR3 contains 14 residues. Germline lookup yields CDR1 SGHTA and CDR2 FQGNSA. The V and J ends lost 1 base and 9 bases respectively, with 10 bases between them. The CDR3 DNA reads as TGTGCCAGCAGCTTAGTTATAATGGGTTCACCCCTCCACTTT. As protein: CASSLVIMGSPLHF.

This clonotype was detected only a few times. A read error is possible here, since a much larger clone lies one base away. The chain carries TRBV28 and TRBJ2-3; TRBD1 is a possible D gene (5 bases). Germline V lookup: CDR1 MDHEN, CDR2 SYDVKM. The CDR3 consists of 13 residues. V lost 5 bases, J lost 1 base, and 7 bases lay in between. The CDR3 region is CASSAQGTDTQYF. The CDR3 DNA reads TGTGCCAGCAGTGCACAGGGCACAGATACGCAGTATTTT.

This clonotype was detected only a few times. V usage is TRBV2 and J usage is TRBJ2-4; D is possibly TRBD2 (6 bases). V lost 0 bases and J lost 8, with 11 bases in between. CDR1 and CDR2 from the germline V gene are SNHLY and FYNNEI. The CDR3 totals 14 residues. Written as DNA, the CDR3 is TGTGCCAGCAGTGAAGCCCTATGGAGGGACATTCAGTACTTC. Translating gives CASSEALWRDIQYF.